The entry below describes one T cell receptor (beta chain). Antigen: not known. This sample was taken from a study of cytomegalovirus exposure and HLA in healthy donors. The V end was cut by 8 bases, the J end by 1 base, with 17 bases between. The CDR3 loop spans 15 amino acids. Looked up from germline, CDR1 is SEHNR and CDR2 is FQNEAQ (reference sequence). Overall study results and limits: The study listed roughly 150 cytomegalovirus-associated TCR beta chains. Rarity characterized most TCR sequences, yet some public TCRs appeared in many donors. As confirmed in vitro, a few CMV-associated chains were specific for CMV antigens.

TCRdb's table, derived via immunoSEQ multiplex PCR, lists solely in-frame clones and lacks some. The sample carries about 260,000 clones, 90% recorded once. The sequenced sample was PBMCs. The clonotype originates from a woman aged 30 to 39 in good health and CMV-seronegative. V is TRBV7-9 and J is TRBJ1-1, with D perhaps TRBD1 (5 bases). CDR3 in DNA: TGTGCCAGCGGAACGCTCGGGGGGAAGAACACTGAAGCTTTCTTT. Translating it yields CASGTLGGKNTEAFF.